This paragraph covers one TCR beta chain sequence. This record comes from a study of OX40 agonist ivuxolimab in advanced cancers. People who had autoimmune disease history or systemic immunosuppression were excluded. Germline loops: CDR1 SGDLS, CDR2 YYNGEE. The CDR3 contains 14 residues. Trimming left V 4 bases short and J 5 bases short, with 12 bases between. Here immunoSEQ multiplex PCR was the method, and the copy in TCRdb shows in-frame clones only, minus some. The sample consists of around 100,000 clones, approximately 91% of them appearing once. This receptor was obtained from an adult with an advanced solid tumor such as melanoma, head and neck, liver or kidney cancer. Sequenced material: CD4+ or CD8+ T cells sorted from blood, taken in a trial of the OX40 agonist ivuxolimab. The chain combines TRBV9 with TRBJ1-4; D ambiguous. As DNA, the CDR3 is TGTGCCAGCAGCCCCACGGGAGTGAATGAAAAACTGTTTTTT. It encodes CASSPTGVNEKLFF.